The rows below give T cell receptor beta chains drawn from one sample of a study of identical twins. TCRdb re-derived calls from the 5' RACE reads in MiXCR, one entry per CDR3 protein. The sample lists about 1.7 million distinct CDR3 sequences, 25% to 35% occurring once. Sequencing used cord blood. All receptors derive from a newborn girl in good health. CDR3s include the opening cysteine and the closing phenylalanine or tryptophan. The order of the fields is clone size, J gene, D gene, V gene, CDR3 DNA, CDR3 protein. D genes are given only for firm matches. Not all rows give a size; the values are once, few, many and, for expanded clones, a class.

clone_size: few; j_call: TRBJ2-6; d_call: .; v_call: TRBV12-5; cdr3_nt: TGTGCTAGTGGTTTGGCCCCTCCCAGGTACGATTCTGGGGCCAACGTCCTGACTTTC; cdr3_aa: CASGLAPPRYDSGANVLTF
clone_size: .; j_call: TRBJ1-2; d_call: TRBD1; v_call: TRBV20-1; cdr3_nt: TGCAGTGCTCGGCAACTTCCGACAGGGGAGAATTCGTATGGCTACACCTTC; cdr3_aa: CSARQLPTGENSYGYTF
clone_size: .; j_call: TRBJ2-3; d_call: .; v_call: TRBV27; cdr3_nt: TGTGCCAGCAGTTGGCAGGGGCCAGATACGCAGTATTTT; cdr3_aa: CASSWQGPDTQYF
clone_size: .; j_call: TRBJ2-3; d_call: .; v_call: TRBV20-1; cdr3_nt: TGCAGTGCTAGACCGACGGGCCACACAGATACGCAGTATTTT; cdr3_aa: CSARPTGHTDTQYF
clone_size: few; j_call: TRBJ2-7; d_call: .; v_call: TRBV6-1; cdr3_nt: TGTGCCAGCAGTGAATGGCAGGGTCTGGGGTACGAGCAGTACTTC; cdr3_aa: CASSEWQGLGYEQYF
clone_size: once; j_call: TRBJ1-5; d_call: TRBD1; v_call: TRBV6-1; cdr3_nt: TGTGCCAGCAGTGAAGACAGGGGCCGGGGTCAGCCCCAGCATTTT; cdr3_aa: CASSEDRGRGQPQHF
clone_size: .; j_call: TRBJ2-1; d_call: .; v_call: TRBV7-2; cdr3_nt: TGTGCCAGCAGCTTAGCGGGGACAAGGGTCTCCTACAATGAGCAGTTCTTC; cdr3_aa: CASSLAGTRVSYNEQFF
clone_size: .; j_call: TRBJ2-7; d_call: TRBD2; v_call: TRBV14; cdr3_nt: TGTGCCAGCAGCCAAGCCTCCGGGACTAGCGGGTACGAGCAGTACTTC; cdr3_aa: CASSQASGTSGYEQYF
clone_size: .; j_call: TRBJ2-2; d_call: TRBD1; v_call: TRBV14; cdr3_nt: TGTGCCAGCAGCCACCTGGACAGGGGGGGCACCGGGGAGCTGTTTTTT; cdr3_aa: CASSHLDRGGTGELFF
clone_size: .; j_call: TRBJ2-1; d_call: TRBD2; v_call: TRBV6-1; cdr3_nt: TGTGCCAGCAGTAGAGGGACTAGCGGGAGAGTGAGCCCCTACAATGAGCAGTTCTTC; cdr3_aa: CASSRGTSGRVSPYNEQFF
clone_size: .; j_call: TRBJ2-7; d_call: .; v_call: TRBV6-1; cdr3_nt: TGTGCCAGCAGAAAAGACCACTACGAGCAGTACTTC; cdr3_aa: CASRKDHYEQYF
clone_size: few; j_call: TRBJ1-1; d_call: .; v_call: TRBV10-3; cdr3_nt: TGTGCCATCAGACGGGACCGTTGGAACACTGAAGCTTTCTTT; cdr3_aa: CAIRRDRWNTEAFF
clone_size: .; j_call: TRBJ1-2; d_call: .; v_call: TRBV28; cdr3_nt: TGTGCCAGCAGTGTACAGGGCCGACGCTACTATGGCTACACCTTC; cdr3_aa: CASSVQGRRYYGYTF
clone_size: few; j_call: TRBJ2-7; d_call: .; v_call: TRBV7-8; cdr3_nt: TGTGCCAGCAGCTTAGGTGCAGGGCCGTCCTACGAGCAGTACTTC; cdr3_aa: CASSLGAGPSYEQYF
clone_size: .; j_call: TRBJ2-1; d_call: TRBD2; v_call: TRBV28; cdr3_nt: TGTGCCAGCAGACCTTATCTCGGGACTAGCGGGAGGCCCTACAATGAGCAGTTCTTC; cdr3_aa: CASRPYLGTSGRPYNEQFF
clone_size: many; j_call: TRBJ2-3; d_call: TRBD2; v_call: TRBV29-1; cdr3_nt: TGCAGCGTTGGGCTAGCGGGACTAGATACGCAGTATTTT; cdr3_aa: CSVGLAGLDTQYF
clone_size: once; j_call: TRBJ2-1; d_call: TRBD2; v_call: TRBV20-1; cdr3_nt: TGCAGTGCTAGAGATCTGCGGGAGGGCCGTATCAATAATGAGCAGTTCTTC; cdr3_aa: CSARDLREGRINNEQFF
clone_size: .; j_call: TRBJ2-7; d_call: TRBD2; v_call: TRBV4-1; cdr3_nt: TGCGCCAGCAGCCAATTTCCGGGACTAGCGGGCTACGAGCAGTACTTC; cdr3_aa: CASSQFPGLAGYEQYF
clone_size: .; j_call: TRBJ1-6; d_call: TRBD1; v_call: TRBV6-6; cdr3_nt: TGTGCCAGCAGTTACTTGGGACAGGGGAGTTCACCCCCCCACTTT; cdr3_aa: CASSYLGQGSSPPHF
clone_size: few; j_call: TRBJ2-7; d_call: TRBD2; v_call: TRBV6-5; cdr3_nt: TGTGCCAGCACTGGGACTAGCTCGGGAAGTTACGAGCAGTACTTC; cdr3_aa: CASTGTSSGSYEQYF
clone_size: once; j_call: TRBJ1-5; d_call: TRBD1; v_call: TRBV20-1; cdr3_nt: TGCAGTGCTAGACCCAGGGGGAGAAGCAATCAGCCCCAGCATTTT; cdr3_aa: CSARPRGRSNQPQHF
clone_size: few; j_call: TRBJ1-1; d_call: TRBD1; v_call: TRBV30; cdr3_nt: TGTGCCTGGAGTTGGACAGGGGGCACTGAAGCTTTCTTT; cdr3_aa: CAWSWTGGTEAFF
clone_size: .; j_call: TRBJ2-7; d_call: TRBD1; v_call: TRBV20-1; cdr3_nt: TGCAGTGCTGAACGGGACAGCTACAATGAGCAGTACTTC; cdr3_aa: CSAERDSYNEQYF
clone_size: .; j_call: TRBJ2-4; d_call: TRBD1; v_call: TRBV30; cdr3_nt: TGTGCCTGGGGACAGGGATTGAACATTCAGTACTTC; cdr3_aa: CAWGQGLNIQYF
clone_size: few; j_call: TRBJ1-5; d_call: TRBD1; v_call: TRBV28; cdr3_nt: TGTGCCAGCAGACACAGGGGGCGCGGGTGGGATCAGCCCCAGCATTTT; cdr3_aa: CASRHRGRGWDQPQHF
clone_size: many; j_call: TRBJ2-7; d_call: TRBD2; v_call: TRBV10-3; cdr3_nt: TGTGCCATCCCGGGTAGCGGGGGTTACGAGCAGTACTTC; cdr3_aa: CAIPGSGGYEQYF
clone_size: once; j_call: TRBJ2-4; d_call: TRBD2; v_call: TRBV7-8; cdr3_nt: TGTGCCAGCAGCTTACTAGCGGGGGGGCAAGGCCAAAACATTCAGTACTTC; cdr3_aa: CASSLLAGGQGQNIQYF
clone_size: .; j_call: TRBJ2-7; d_call: .; v_call: TRBV21-1; cdr3_nt: TGTGCCAGCAGCAAAAGGTGGGACAGGGGTTACGAGCAGTACTTC; cdr3_aa: CASSKRWDRGYEQYF
clone_size: few; j_call: TRBJ2-1; d_call: .; v_call: TRBV5-1; cdr3_nt: TGCGCCAGCAGCTTTCCGGGCTACGACCGGCAGTTCTTC; cdr3_aa: CASSFPGYDRQFF
clone_size: .; j_call: TRBJ2-1; d_call: TRBD1; v_call: TRBV7-9; cdr3_nt: TGTGCCAGCAGAGGGTGGACAGGGTCCACCTACAATGAGCAGTTCTTC; cdr3_aa: CASRGWTGSTYNEQFF
clone_size: .; j_call: TRBJ1-5; d_call: .; v_call: TRBV21-1; cdr3_nt: TGTGCCAGCAGCAAAGACTGTACAGGGGTAGGGCCCCAGCATTTT; cdr3_aa: CASSKDCTGVGPQHF
clone_size: .; j_call: TRBJ1-5; d_call: .; v_call: TRBV28; cdr3_nt: TGTGCCAGCAGTTCCCCGTGGGGGGCGGGCAATCAGCCCCAGCATTTT; cdr3_aa: CASSSPWGAGNQPQHF
clone_size: few; j_call: TRBJ2-5; d_call: .; v_call: TRBV29-1; cdr3_nt: TGCAGCGTTGAAGAGCAGGGTCTGGTGGCCCAGTACTTC; cdr3_aa: CSVEEQGLVAQYF
clone_size: few; j_call: TRBJ2-3; d_call: TRBD2; v_call: TRBV14; cdr3_nt: TGTGCCAGCAGCCAAGGCCCTAGCGGGAGGGTGGCCAGAGATACGCAGTATTTT; cdr3_aa: CASSQGPSGRVARDTQYF
clone_size: .; j_call: TRBJ2-5; d_call: .; v_call: TRBV9; cdr3_nt: TGTGCCAGCAGCGTACGGGCAGCTTACCAAGAGACCCAGTACTTC; cdr3_aa: CASSVRAAYQETQYF
clone_size: few; j_call: TRBJ1-2; d_call: .; v_call: TRBV7-8; cdr3_nt: TGTGCCAGCAGCCCTAGTCGTTTCGGCTCCAACTATGGCTACACCTTC; cdr3_aa: CASSPSRFGSNYGYTF
clone_size: .; j_call: TRBJ2-1; d_call: TRBD1; v_call: TRBV11-2; cdr3_nt: TGTGCCAGCAGCTTCCTGGGACAGCTAAATGAGCAGTTCTTC; cdr3_aa: CASSFLGQLNEQFF
clone_size: .; j_call: TRBJ1-5; d_call: .; v_call: TRBV7-2; cdr3_nt: TGTGCCAGCAGCGCCACTAGCAATCAGCCCCAGCATTTT; cdr3_aa: CASSATSNQPQHF
clone_size: .; j_call: TRBJ1-2; d_call: TRBD1; v_call: TRBV27; cdr3_nt: TGTGCCAGCAAGACAAACCCGGGACAGGGCTCTGGCTACACCTTC; cdr3_aa: CASKTNPGQGSGYTF
clone_size: few; j_call: TRBJ1-1; d_call: TRBD1; v_call: TRBV5-1; cdr3_nt: TGCGCCAGCAGCTCGAGGACAGGGGACACTGAAGCTTTCTTT; cdr3_aa: CASSSRTGDTEAFF